This TCR beta chain was recorded in a study of blood T cells in healthy people across ages. Trimming shortened V by 6 bases and J by 6 bases, and 14 bases separated the two germline ends. The CDR3 totals 13 residues. The germline gives CDR1 MNHEY, CDR2 SVGEGT. Through a sample-barcoded 5' primer and a J-beta primer mix, a second PCR was run for roughly 7 to 12 cycles. TCRdb recomputed calls from the 5' RACE reads with MiXCR, one row per CDR3 protein. The sample lists some 690,000 distinct CDR3 sequences, around a fifth occurring once. The TCR comes from a man aged 70 or older in good health. The chain couples TRBV6-2 or TRBV6-3 to TRBJ1-1; D is undetermined. Material: blood. For the CDR3, the DNA is TGTGCCAGCAGACCTCGGACTCTTTCTGAAGCTTTCTTT. Protein product: CASRPRTLSEAFF.